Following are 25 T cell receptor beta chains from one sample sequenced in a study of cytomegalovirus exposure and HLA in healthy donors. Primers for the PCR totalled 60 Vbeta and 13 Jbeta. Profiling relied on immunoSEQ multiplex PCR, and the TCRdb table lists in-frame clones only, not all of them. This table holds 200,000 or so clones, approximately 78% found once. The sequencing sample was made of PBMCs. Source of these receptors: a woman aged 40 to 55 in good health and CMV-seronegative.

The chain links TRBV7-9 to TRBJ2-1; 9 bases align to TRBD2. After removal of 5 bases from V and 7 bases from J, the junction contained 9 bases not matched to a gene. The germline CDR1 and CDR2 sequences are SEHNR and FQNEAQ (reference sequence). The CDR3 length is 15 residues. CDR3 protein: CASSPGWSGRNEQFF. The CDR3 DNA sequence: TGTGCCAGCAGCCCAGGTTGGAGCGGGAGGAATGAGCAGTTCTTC.

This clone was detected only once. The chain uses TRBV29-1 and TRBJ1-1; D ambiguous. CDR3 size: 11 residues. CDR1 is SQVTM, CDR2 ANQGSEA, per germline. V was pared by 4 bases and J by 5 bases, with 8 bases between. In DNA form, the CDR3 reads TGCAGCGTTGGAGACGGTACTGAAGCTTTCTTT. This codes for CSVGDGTEAFF.

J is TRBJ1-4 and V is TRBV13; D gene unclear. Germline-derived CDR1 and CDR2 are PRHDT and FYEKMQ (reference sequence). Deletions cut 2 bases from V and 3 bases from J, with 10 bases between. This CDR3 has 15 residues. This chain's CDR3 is CASSLSEAANEKLFF. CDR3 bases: TGTGCCAGCAGCTTATCCGAGGCGGCTAATGAAAAACTGTTTTTT.

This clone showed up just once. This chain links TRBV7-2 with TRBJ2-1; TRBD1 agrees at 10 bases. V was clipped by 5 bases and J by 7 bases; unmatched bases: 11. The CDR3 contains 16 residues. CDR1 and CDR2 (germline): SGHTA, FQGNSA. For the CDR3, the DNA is TGTGCCAGCAGCAGGATGGGGACAGGGGCTTGGAATGAGCAGTTCTTC. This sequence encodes CASSRMGTGAWNEQFF.

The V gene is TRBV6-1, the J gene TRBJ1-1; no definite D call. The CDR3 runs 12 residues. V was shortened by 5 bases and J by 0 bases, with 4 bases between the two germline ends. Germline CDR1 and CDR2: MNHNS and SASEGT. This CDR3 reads CASSIMNTEAFF. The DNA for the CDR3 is TGTGCCAGCAGTATCATGAACACTGAAGCTTTCTTT.

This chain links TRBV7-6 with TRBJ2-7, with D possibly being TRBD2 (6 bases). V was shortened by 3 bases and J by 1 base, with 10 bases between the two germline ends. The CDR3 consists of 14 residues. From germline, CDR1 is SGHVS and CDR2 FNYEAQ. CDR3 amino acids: CASSFSSVSYEQYF. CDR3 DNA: TGTGCCAGCAGCTTCTCTAGCGTGTCCTACGAGCAGTACTTC.

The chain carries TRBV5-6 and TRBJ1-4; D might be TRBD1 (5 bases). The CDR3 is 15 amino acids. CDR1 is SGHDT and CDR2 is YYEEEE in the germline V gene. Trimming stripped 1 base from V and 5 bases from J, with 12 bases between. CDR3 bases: TGTGCCAGCAGCTTGTCGGGGGTTATCAATGAAAAACTGTTTTTT. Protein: CASSLSGVINEKLFF.

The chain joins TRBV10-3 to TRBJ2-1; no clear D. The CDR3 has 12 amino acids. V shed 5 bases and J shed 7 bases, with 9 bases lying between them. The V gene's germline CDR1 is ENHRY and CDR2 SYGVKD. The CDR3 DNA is TGTGCCATCAGTCGAGTAGATAATGAGCAGTTCTTC. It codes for CAISRVDNEQFF.

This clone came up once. CDR3 sequence reads: CASRQTGANTEAFF. CDR3 DNA: TGTGCCAGCAGGCAAACAGGGGCGAACACTGAAGCTTTCTTT. V is TRBV6-1 and J is TRBJ1-1, with 7 nucleotides matching TRBD1. The germline V gene encodes CDR1 MNHNS and CDR2 SASEGT. J was trimmed by 1 base and V by 6 bases; bases with no gene match: 5. This CDR3 contains 14 residues.

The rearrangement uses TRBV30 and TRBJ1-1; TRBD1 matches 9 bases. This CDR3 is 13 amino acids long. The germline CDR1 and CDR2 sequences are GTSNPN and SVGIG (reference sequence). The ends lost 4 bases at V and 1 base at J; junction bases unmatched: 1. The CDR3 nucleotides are TGTGCCTGGAAGACAGGGGGGAACACTGAAGCTTTCTTT. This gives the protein CAWKTGGNTEAFF.

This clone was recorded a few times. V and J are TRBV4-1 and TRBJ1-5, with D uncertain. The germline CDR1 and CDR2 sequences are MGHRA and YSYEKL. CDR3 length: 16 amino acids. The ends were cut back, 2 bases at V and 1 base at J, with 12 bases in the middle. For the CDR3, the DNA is TGCGCCAGCAGCCAATTTGTGCTCGAGAGCAATCAGCCCCAGCATTTT. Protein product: CASSQFVLESNQPQHF.

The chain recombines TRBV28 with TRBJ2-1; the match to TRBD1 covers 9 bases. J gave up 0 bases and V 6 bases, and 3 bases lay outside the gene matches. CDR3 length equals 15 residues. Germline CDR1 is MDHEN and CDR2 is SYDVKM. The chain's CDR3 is CASRTGGYSYNEQFF. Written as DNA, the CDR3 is TGTGCCAGCAGAACAGGGGGCTACTCCTACAATGAGCAGTTCTTC.

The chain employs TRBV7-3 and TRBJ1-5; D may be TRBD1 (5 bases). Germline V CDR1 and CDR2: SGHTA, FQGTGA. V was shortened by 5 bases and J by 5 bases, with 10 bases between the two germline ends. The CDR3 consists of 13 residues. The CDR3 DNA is TGTGCCAGCAGCCCGGACATAGATCAGCCCCAGCATTTT. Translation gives CASSPDIDQPQHF.

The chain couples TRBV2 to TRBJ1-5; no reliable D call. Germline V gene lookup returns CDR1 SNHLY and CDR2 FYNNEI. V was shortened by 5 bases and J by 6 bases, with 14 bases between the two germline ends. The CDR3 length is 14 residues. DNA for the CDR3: TGTGCCAGCAGTCCAACCCCGGCGGGTCAGCCCCAGCATTTT. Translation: CASSPTPAGQPQHF.

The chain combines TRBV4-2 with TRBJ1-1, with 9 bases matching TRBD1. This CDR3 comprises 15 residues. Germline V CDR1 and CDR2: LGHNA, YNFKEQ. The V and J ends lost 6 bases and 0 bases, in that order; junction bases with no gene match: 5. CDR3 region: CASSPGTGLNTEAFF. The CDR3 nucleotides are TGTGCCAGCAGTCCCGGGACAGGGTTGAACACTGAAGCTTTCTTT.

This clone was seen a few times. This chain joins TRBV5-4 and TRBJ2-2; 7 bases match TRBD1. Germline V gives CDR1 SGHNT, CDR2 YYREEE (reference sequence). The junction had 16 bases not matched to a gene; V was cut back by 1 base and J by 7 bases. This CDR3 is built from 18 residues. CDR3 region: CASSLTPGTVYSSGELFF. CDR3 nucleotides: TGTGCCAGCAGCTTGACCCCCGGGACAGTATACTCGAGCGGGGAGCTGTTTTTT.

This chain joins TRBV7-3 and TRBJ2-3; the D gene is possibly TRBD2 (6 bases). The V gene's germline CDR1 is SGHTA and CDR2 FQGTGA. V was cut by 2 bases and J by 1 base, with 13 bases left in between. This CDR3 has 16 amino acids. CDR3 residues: CASSLQPGLGTDTQYF. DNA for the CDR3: TGTGCCAGCAGCTTACAACCGGGACTCGGCACAGATACGCAGTATTTT.

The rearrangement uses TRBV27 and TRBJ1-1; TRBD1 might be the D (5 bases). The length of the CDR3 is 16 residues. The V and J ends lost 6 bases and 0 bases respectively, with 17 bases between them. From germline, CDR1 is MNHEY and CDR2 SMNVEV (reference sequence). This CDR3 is CASRFRESRVNTEAFF. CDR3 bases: TGTGCCAGCAGATTCAGGGAAAGTCGGGTGAACACTGAAGCTTTCTTT.

Written as DNA, the CDR3 is TGTGCCAGCAGCGTAGCGGGAGCGGCTGATGAGCAGTTCTTC. Protein sequence: CASSVAGAADEQFF. V is TRBV9 and J is TRBJ2-1; D may be TRBD2 (6 bases). The CDR3 sequence is 14 residues long. CDR1 and CDR2 (germline): SGDLS, YYNGEE. The V gene lost 0 bases and the J gene lost 8 bases, with 12 bases spanning the gap.

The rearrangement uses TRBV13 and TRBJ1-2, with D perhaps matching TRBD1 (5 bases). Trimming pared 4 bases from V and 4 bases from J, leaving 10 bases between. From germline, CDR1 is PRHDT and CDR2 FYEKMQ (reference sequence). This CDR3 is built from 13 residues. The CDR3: CASSSGGGYGYTF. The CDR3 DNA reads TGTGCCAGCAGCTCCGGGGGGGGCTATGGCTACACCTTC.

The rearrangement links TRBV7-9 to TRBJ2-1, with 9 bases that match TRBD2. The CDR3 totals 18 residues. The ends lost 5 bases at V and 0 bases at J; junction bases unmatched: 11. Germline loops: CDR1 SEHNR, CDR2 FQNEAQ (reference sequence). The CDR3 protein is CASSRPRLAVSSYNEQFF. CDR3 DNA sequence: TGTGCCAGCAGCCGACCGAGACTAGCGGTTAGCTCCTACAATGAGCAGTTCTTC.

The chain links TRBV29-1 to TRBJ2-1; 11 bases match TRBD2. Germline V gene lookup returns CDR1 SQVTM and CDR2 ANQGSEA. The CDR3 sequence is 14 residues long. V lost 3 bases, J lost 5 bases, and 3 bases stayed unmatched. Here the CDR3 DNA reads TGCAGCGTTGACCTAGCGGGAGGTCACAATGAGCAGTTCTTC. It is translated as CSVDLAGGHNEQFF.

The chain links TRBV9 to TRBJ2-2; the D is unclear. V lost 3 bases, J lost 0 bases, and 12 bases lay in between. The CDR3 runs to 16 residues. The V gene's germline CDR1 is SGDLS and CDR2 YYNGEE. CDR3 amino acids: CASSARVHPNTGELFF. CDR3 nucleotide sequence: TGTGCCAGCAGCGCCCGGGTGCACCCGAACACCGGGGAGCTGTTTTTT.

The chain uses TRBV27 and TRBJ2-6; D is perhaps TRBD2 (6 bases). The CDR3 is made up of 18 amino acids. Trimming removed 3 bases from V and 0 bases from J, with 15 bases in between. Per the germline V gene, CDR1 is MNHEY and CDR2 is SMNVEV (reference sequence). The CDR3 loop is CASSLASGYHSGANVLTF. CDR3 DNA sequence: TGTGCCAGCAGTTTGGCCAGCGGGTACCACTCTGGGGCCAACGTCCTGACTTTC.

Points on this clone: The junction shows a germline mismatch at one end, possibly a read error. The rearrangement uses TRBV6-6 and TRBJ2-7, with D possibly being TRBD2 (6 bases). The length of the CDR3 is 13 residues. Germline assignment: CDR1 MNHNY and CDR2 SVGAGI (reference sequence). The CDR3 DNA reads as TGTGCCAGCAGTTATGGGGACTCCGACGAGCAGTACTTC. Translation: CASSYGDSDEQYF.